This TCR beta chain comes out of a study of immune evolution from preneoplasia to lung adenocarcinoma. This CDR3 contains 15 residues. Trimming left V 4 bases short and J 1 base short, with 17 bases between. Per the germline V gene, CDR1 is SQVTM and CDR2 is ANQGSEA. As concerns this clone: As yet, its antigen is unknown.

Two lung cancer pathologists independently confirmed each histologic diagnosis. Study-wide results and caveats: T cell clonality was higher in KRAS-mutant than EGFR-mutant or wild-type nodules. Later-stage lesions appeared to have more T cells, more diversity, less clonality. Normal lung had the highest top T cell clone frequencies.

Here immunoSEQ multiplex PCR was the method, and the copy in TCRdb shows in-frame clones only, minus some. The table includes 12,000 or so clones, roughly 84% detected once. The receptor comes from a person between 50 and 70 years old with lung adenocarcinoma. The material sequenced was FFPE tissue from an adenomatous hyperplasia lung lesion. The subset denotes: atypical adenomatous hyperplasia (AAH), lung preneoplasia. The chain carries TRBV29-1 and TRBJ2-7; D is possibly TRBD2 (7 bases). For the CDR3, the DNA is TGCAGCGTTGGGGGAGGGGGGGTGAGGTCCTACGAGCAGTACTTC. Its translation is CSVGGGGVRSYEQYF.